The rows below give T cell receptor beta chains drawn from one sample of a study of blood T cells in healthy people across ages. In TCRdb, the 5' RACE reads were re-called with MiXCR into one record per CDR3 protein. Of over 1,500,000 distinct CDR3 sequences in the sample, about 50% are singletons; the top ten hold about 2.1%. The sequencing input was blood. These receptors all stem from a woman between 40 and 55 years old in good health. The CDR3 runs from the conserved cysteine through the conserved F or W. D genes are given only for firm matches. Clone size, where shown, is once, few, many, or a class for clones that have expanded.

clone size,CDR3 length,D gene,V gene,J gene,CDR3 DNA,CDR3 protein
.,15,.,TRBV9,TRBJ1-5,TGTGCCAGCAGCCGGGACCCGGGGCGGGGTCAGCCCCAGCATTTT,CASSRDPGRGQPQHF
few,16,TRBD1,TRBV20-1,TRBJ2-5,TGCAGTGCTAGAGATTGGGGACAGGGGGTGATAGAGACCCAGTACTTC,CSARDWGQGVIETQYF
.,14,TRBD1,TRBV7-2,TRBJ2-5,TGTGCCAGCAGCTGGGGACAGTCGGTGGAGACCCAGTACTTC,CASSWGQSVETQYF
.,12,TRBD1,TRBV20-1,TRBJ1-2,TGCAGTGCTGGGGACAGGATAGACCCCTACACCTTC,CSAGDRIDPYTF
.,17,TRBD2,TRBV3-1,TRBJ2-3,TGTGCCAGCAGCCAAGATTCGAGCGGGGGGGCCGGGAATACGCAGTATTTT,CASSQDSSGGAGNTQYF
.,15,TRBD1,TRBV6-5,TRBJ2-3,TGTGCCAGCAGCTCTCTTGGACAGGACACAGATACGCAGTATTTT,CASSSLGQDTDTQYF
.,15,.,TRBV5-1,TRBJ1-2,TGCGCCAGCAGCTTGAATCAGGGAGCGTTCTATGGCTACACCTTC,CASSLNQGAFYGYTF
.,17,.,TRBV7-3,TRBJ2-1,TGTGCCAGCAGCTTATATAATAGCATGAGCTCCTACAATGAGCAGTTCTTC,CASSLYNSMSSYNEQFF
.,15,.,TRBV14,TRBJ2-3,TGTGCCAGCAGCCAAGTCCAGGGGATTACAGATACGCAGTATTTT,CASSQVQGITDTQYF
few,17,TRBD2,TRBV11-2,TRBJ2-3,TGTGCCAGCAGCCCGTCGCGGAGCGGGGGGGCCTCAGATACGCAGTATTTT,CASSPSRSGGASDTQYF
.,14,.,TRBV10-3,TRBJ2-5,TGTGCCATCAGTGAACCCGGCGGGCAAGAGACCCAGTACTTC,CAISEPGGQETQYF
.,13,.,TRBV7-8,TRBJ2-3,TGTGCCAGCAGCATCCGGACTCTTGATACGCAGTATTTT,CASSIRTLDTQYF
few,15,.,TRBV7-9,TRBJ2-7,TGTGCCAGCAGCTTAGGTTATAGTTCGGTTGACGAGCAGTACTTC,CASSLGYSSVDEQYF
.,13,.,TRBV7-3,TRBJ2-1,TGTGCCAGCAGCTTCGGGCTGGACAATGAGCAGTTCTTC,CASSFGLDNEQFF
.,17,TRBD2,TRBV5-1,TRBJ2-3,TGCGCCAGCAGCTTGCCCGGGCGGGGGGCTAGCACAGATACGCAGTATTTT,CASSLPGRGASTDTQYF
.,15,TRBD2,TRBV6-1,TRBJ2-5,TGTGCCAGCGAGAGGACCGGGGCTAGCGGAGAGACCCAGTACTTC,CASERTGASGETQYF
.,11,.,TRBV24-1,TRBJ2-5,TGTGCCACGAGGTTTGGAGAGACCCAGTACTTC,CATRFGETQYF
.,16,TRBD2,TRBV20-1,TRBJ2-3,TGCAGTGCTAGCCGTGTAGGGACTAGCGGCACCCGGGCGCAGTATTTT,CSASRVGTSGTRAQYF
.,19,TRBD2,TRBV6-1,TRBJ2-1,TGTGCCAGCAGCCGACTAGCGGGGGGTCGCTACAGCTCCTACAATGAGCAGTTCTTC,CASSRLAGGRYSSYNEQFF
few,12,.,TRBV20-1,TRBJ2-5,TGCAGTGCCCCGGGACAAGCTGAGACCCAGTACTTC,CSAPGQAETQYF
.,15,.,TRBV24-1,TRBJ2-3,TGTGCCACCAGTGACCCACAGGGACCGGCGGATACGCAGTATTTT,CATSDPQGPADTQYF
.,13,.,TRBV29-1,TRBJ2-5,TGCAGCGTTGAAAGGGTGCAGCAAGAGACCCAGTACTTC,CSVERVQQETQYF
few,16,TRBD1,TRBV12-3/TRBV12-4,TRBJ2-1,TGTGCCAGCAGTTGGAGGACAGGGGGCAGTAGGAGTGAGCAGTTCTTC,CASSWRTGGSRSEQFF
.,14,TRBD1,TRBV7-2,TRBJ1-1,TGTGCCAGCAGCTTAGCGACAGGGCCGACTGAAGCTTTCTTT,CASSLATGPTEAFF